The rows below give T cell receptor beta chains drawn from one sample of a study of blood T cell repertoires in COVID-19. Generated by immunoSEQ multiplex PCR, the TCRdb table keeps only in-frame clones and is missing some. The table has more than 80,000 clones, approximately 82% seen once. The material sequenced was peripheral blood. The receptors here all came from a woman aged 70-85 years with acute or convalescent COVID-19. Both conserved end residues are part of each CDR3. D genes are given only for firm matches. Clone size appears in some rows only: once, few, many, or a class for an expanded clone.

>-|TRBJ2-5|TRBV5-1|TRBD2
TGCGCCAGCGGAAGCGGGGGGCAGCAAGAGACCCAGTACTTC
CASGSGGQQETQYF
>-|TRBJ1-6|TRBV30|TRBD1
TGTGCCTGGAACCCACCGGGACAGGGGGCTTCACCCCTCCACTTT
CAWNPPGQGASPLHF
>-|TRBJ2-3|TRBV6-2/TRBV6-3|TRBD2
TGTGCCAGCAGTTGGGTAGCGGGGGGTATAGATACGCAGTATTTT
CASSWVAGGIDTQYF
>-|TRBJ1-5|TRBV6-1|TRBD1
TGTGCCAGCAGTGAAGGTTGGGGGACAGGGGGGAGCAATCAGCCCCAGCATTTT
CASSEGWGTGGSNQPQHF
>-|TRBJ1-6|TRBV27|-
TGTGCCAGCAGTTTATCTCCTTCGACAGTTAATTCACCCCTCCACTTT
CASSLSPSTVNSPLHF
>-|TRBJ1-4|TRBV6-5|-
TGTGCCAGCAGTCAGGGACTGATTGAAAAACTGTTTTTT
CASSQGLIEKLFF
>-|TRBJ2-2|TRBV5-1|-
TGCGCCGGGCCTTCCAGGGGCAGACAGTTTAGCGGGGAGCTGTTTTTT
CAGPSRGRQFSGELFF
>-|TRBJ2-7|TRBV6-6|TRBD1
TGTGCCAGCAGTGTCTCGGGACAGGGATACGAGCAGTACTTC
CASSVSGQGYEQYF
>-|TRBJ2-1|TRBV19|TRBD1
TGTGCCAGTAGTTGGGACAGGGAAACCTACAATGAGCAGTTCTTC
CASSWDRETYNEQFF
>-|TRBJ2-3|TRBV7-6|-
TGTGCCAGCAGCTTGGCGGGGCTTACTAGCACAGATACGCAGTATTTT
CASSLAGLTSTDTQYF
>-|TRBJ1-5|TRBV12-3/TRBV12-4|-
TGTGCCAGCAGGAGAGGGGAGGGGGCCCAGCATTTT
CASRRGEGAQHF
>-|TRBJ2-1|TRBV5-1|-
TGCGCCAGCAGCGCCATAGGGGATGAGCAGTTCTTC
CASSAIGDEQFF
>-|TRBJ1-4|TRBV5-1|-
TGCGCCAGCAGCATGACAGGTACAACTAATGAAAAACTGTTTTTT
CASSMTGTTNEKLFF
>-|TRBJ1-1|TRBV6-5|-
TGTGCCAGCAGTTACTTGGGGGGGGGCAGGGTAGCTTTCTTT
CASSYLGGGRVAFF
>-|TRBJ1-6|TRBV9|TRBD1
TGTGCCAGCAGCGAACGGACAGGGGGTCCCTCCTATAATTCACCCCTCCACTTT
CASSERTGGPSYNSPLHF
>few|TRBJ2-2|TRBV28|-
TGTGCCAGCAGTTTATTGGAGGGGATGGTCACCGGGGAGCTGTTTTTT
CASSLLEGMVTGELFF
>-|TRBJ2-1|TRBV7-8|-
TGTGCCAGCAGCTTAGGATCACCCAGGGTTTACAATGAGCAGTTCTTC
CASSLGSPRVYNEQFF
>once|TRBJ1-1|TRBV9|-
TGTGCCAGCAGCGGGCCCCAAAGTTACACTGAAGCTTTCTTT
CASSGPQSYTEAFF
>-|TRBJ2-3|TRBV3-1/TRBV3-2|-
TGTGCCAGCAGCCTTAGAGTAGATACGCAGTATTTT
CASSLRVDTQYF
>-|TRBJ2-2|TRBV7-9|-
TGTGCCAGCAGCTCCCCCCACAGCGGCCGAATATCGAACACCGGGGAGCTGTTTTTT
CASSSPHSGRISNTGELFF
>once|TRBJ2-5|TRBV6-5|-
TGTGCCAGCAGTCGTGACGGGTATGAAGAGACCCAGTACTTC
CASSRDGYEETQYF
>-|TRBJ1-1|TRBV12-3/TRBV12-4|-
TGTGCCAGCAGTTCTGACACTGAAGCTTTCTTT
CASSSDTEAFF
>-|TRBJ2-5|TRBV30|TRBD2
TGTGCCTGGAGTGTACGGCCCAGCGGGGGGGCGAAGACCCAGTACTTC
CAWSVRPSGGAKTQYF
>-|TRBJ2-1|TRBV5-6|TRBD1
TGTGCCAGCAGCTCGACTGCCCGGGACAGGGGATATGAGCAGTTCTTC
CASSSTARDRGYEQFF
>-|TRBJ1-2|TRBV3-1/TRBV3-2|TRBD1
TGTGCCAGCAGCCGAACCGGGACAGAGAATGGCTACACCTTC
CASSRTGTENGYTF
>-|TRBJ1-2|TRBV18|-
TGTGCCAGCTCAACGACAGACTATGGCTACACCTTC
CASSTTDYGYTF
>-|TRBJ1-2|TRBV9|TRBD1
TGTGCCAGCAGCGTCCCAGTTGACAGGGAAAGTGGCTACACCTTC
CASSVPVDRESGYTF
>-|TRBJ1-5|TRBV10-3|TRBD1
TGTGCCAGCCGTGGGACAGGGGAATTTCAGCCCCAGCATTTT
CASRGTGEFQPQHF
>-|TRBJ2-3|TRBV5-4|TRBD2
TGTGCCAGCAGCCAGACGGGGGGTAGCACAGATACGCAGTATTTT
CASSQTGGSTDTQYF
>-|TRBJ2-7|TRBV29-1|TRBD1
TGCAGCACGTCGACAGGGGACGAGCAGTACTTC
CSTSTGDEQYF
>-|TRBJ1-1|TRBV15|-
TGTGCCACCAGCAGCGGAGGGAAGCCCACTGAAGCTTTCTTT
CATSSGGKPTEAFF
>-|TRBJ2-3|TRBV3-1/TRBV3-2|-
TGTGCCAGCAGCCCGGGAACCACTAGCACAGATACGCAGTATTTT
CASSPGTTSTDTQYF
>-|TRBJ2-1|TRBV11-2|-
TGTGCCAGCAGACATACCCATGAGCAGTTCTTC
CASRHTHEQFF
>-|TRBJ2-7|TRBV7-2|-
TGTGCCAGCAGCCCCTCGACTCTCATCTACGAGCAGTACTTC
CASSPSTLIYEQYF
>-|TRBJ1-1|TRBV9|TRBD1
TGTGCCAGCAACGGGGGACAGGTCAACACTGAAGCTTTCTTT
CASNGGQVNTEAFF
>-|TRBJ1-1|TRBV27|-
TGTGCCAGCAGTTTAAGGGGGAACACTGAAGCTTTCTTT
CASSLRGNTEAFF
>-|TRBJ1-2|TRBV19|-
TGTGCCAGTAGTATAACAGCGGGTCAGCTCTATGGCTACACCTTC
CASSITAGQLYGYTF
>-|TRBJ2-2|TRBV9|-
TGTGCCAGCAGCGTAGAACAGGTCACCGGGGAGCTGTTTTTT
CASSVEQVTGELFF
>-|TRBJ2-7|TRBV27|TRBD2
TGTGCCAGCAGTTTAGGGCGGGGGGGCTACGAGCAGTACTTC
CASSLGRGGYEQYF
>-|TRBJ1-1|TRBV6-5|-
TGTGCCAGCAGGCTAGCAACTGAAGCTTTCTTT
CASRLATEAFF
>-|TRBJ1-3|TRBV5-1|-
TGCGCCAGCAGCTTGGAGCGATCTGGAAACACCATATATTTT
CASSLERSGNTIYF
>many|TRBJ1-1|TRBV6-5|TRBD1
TGTGCCAGCAGCTTGGACAGGTGGGCTGAAGCTTTCTTT
CASSLDRWAEAFF
>few|TRBJ1-2|TRBV6-1|TRBD1
TGTGCCAGCAGTGAAGGGGGACAGTGGGGCTACACCTTC
CASSEGGQWGYTF
>-|TRBJ1-4|TRBV2|-
TGTGCCAGCAGTGTTGGGAGGGAGGAAAAACTGTTTTTT
CASSVGREEKLFF
>-|TRBJ2-1|TRBV27|TRBD1
TGTGCCAGCAGTACGCCCAGGGACAGGGGGTATAATGAGCAGTTCTTC
CASSTPRDRGYNEQFF
>-|TRBJ1-1|TRBV19|-
TGTGCCAGTAGTATAGGTACAGGGTCGACAATGAACACTGAAGCTTTCTTT
CASSIGTGSTMNTEAFF